The 6 T cell receptor beta chains reported below all come from one sample, sequenced in a study of breast tumors, draining lymph nodes, adjacent tissues. Axillary draining lymph nodes of breast cancer patients supplied the node samples. Using its own MiXCR run on the multiplex PCR reads, TCRdb lists one record per CDR3 protein. The sample holds approximately 250,000 distinct CDR3 sequences; approximately 36% are singletons and the top ten take 3.6%. Source material: axillary lymph node tissue. The receptors derive from a female donor with breast cancer. Some clones in this sample may be carry-over from other donors' samples.

This clonotype was recorded at least ten times. The chain carries TRBV14 and TRBJ1-5; tentative D call: TRBD1 (6 bases). V lost 1 base to trimming and J lost 3 bases, with 16 bases between them. The CDR3 covers 17 residues. Germline CDR1 SGHDN, CDR2 FVKESK. In DNA, the CDR3 is TGTGCCAGCAGCCAAGGAGACCAGGGGCCCCTCAATCAGCCCCAGCATTTT. This translates into CASSQGDQGPLNQPQHF.

This clonotype was counted many times. The V gene is TRBV15, the J gene TRBJ2-1; tentatively, D is TRBD2 (5 bases). V lost 4 bases to trimming and J lost 3 bases, with 7 bases between them. This CDR3 region has 13 residues. Germline loops: CDR1 LNHNV, CDR2 YYDKDF (reference sequence). CDR3 coding DNA: TGTGCCACCAGCATTAGCGTCTACAATGAGCAGTTCTTC. Its protein product is CATSISVYNEQFF. The full variable domain, its missing parts supplied by reference TRBV15 and TRBJ2-1, is DAMVIQNPRYQVTQFGKPVTLSCSQTLNHNVMYWYQQKSSQAPKLLFHYYDKDFNNEADTPDNFQSRRPNTSFCFLDIRSPGLGDTAMYLCATSISVYNEQFFGPGTRLTVL.

Turning to this clonotype: A much larger clone lies a single base off, so this may be a read error. The chain couples TRBV6-5 to TRBJ1-2; no firm D call. Germline V gives CDR1 MNHEY, CDR2 SVGAGI. V lost 5 bases and J 8 bases, leaving 9 bases between the germline ends. The CDR3 runs 11 residues. The CDR3 nucleotides read TGTGCCAGCAGTCCCTGGAACGGCTACACCTTC. Residues: CASSPWNGYTF.

This clonotype was detected many times. The V call is TRBV6-5, the J call TRBJ2-3, with a weak D call TRBD2 (7 bases). Trimming removed 6 bases at V and 2 bases at J, with 15 bases between. CDR3 size: 15 residues. The germline V gene has CDR1 MNHEY and CDR2 SVGAGI. The CDR3 spells CASSKMGGATDTQYF. CDR3 bases: TGTGCCAGCAGCAAAATGGGGGGGGCCACAGATACGCAGTATTTT.

This chain uses TRBV20-1 with TRBJ1-4, with D perhaps TRBD1 (5 bases). The germline CDR1 and CDR2 sequences are DFQATT and SNEGSKA (reference sequence). V lost 5 bases to trimming and J lost 7 bases, with 20 bases between them. The length of the CDR3 is 15 residues. The CDR3 bases are TGCAGTGCTTCCGGGACTAGCGGGAGGGCTGAAAAACTGTTTTTT. Translated: CSASGTSGRAEKLFF.

This clonotype appeared many times. The CDR3 is CASSQDMASGDEQFF. CDR3 nucleotides: TGCGCCAGCAGCCAAGATATGGCTAGCGGTGACGAGCAGTTCTTC. The gene calls are TRBV4-1 and TRBJ2-1, with 7 bases fitting TRBD2. Trimming removed 0 bases from V and 10 bases from J; junction bases left unmatched: 9. The CDR3 is 15 residues long. The germline gives CDR1 MGHRA, CDR2 YSYEKL.